This T cell receptor (beta chain) emerged from a study of siplizumab effects on memory and regulatory T cells. This CDR3 has 12 residues. Germline CDR1 SGHKS, CDR2 YYEKEE (reference sequence). V shed 2 bases and J shed 4 bases, with 6 bases lying between them. General study results and limits: A naive or memory phenotype could not be assigned to roughly 80-97% of the proliferating CD4+ or CD8+ clones. Proliferating siplizumab-cultured Tregs lacked confirmed suppressive function. Naive T cells appeared more diverse than memory cells and seemed to be major alloresponse contributors.

About this clone itself: Its antigen is not identified.

The protocol was immunoSEQ multiplex PCR, while the TCRdb copy is restricted to in-frame clones and leaves out a portion. The sample records over 60,000 clones, about 89% being singletons. The V and J genes are TRBV5-5 and TRBJ1-1, with D unclear. The sequenced sample was CD8+ T cells sorted from blood. The TCR comes from a human donor in good health. CDR3 sequence reads: CASSFGPTEAFF. In DNA form, the CDR3 reads TGTGCCAGCAGCTTCGGACCCACTGAAGCTTTCTTT.